This T cell receptor (beta chain) was retrieved from a study of T cell repertoires in cytomegalovirus infection. This clonotype was seen only a few times. Its antigen remains unknown. Germline lookup yields CDR1 SGHTA and CDR2 FQGNSA. Trimming stripped 1 base from V and 4 bases from J, with 16 bases between. CDR3 length: 16 amino acids. Via MiXCR, TCRdb re-called the reads, giving one row per CDR3 protein. The sample yields about 900,000 distinct CDR3 sequences, 30% to 40% seen once. Sequences were derived from cultured CD8+ T cells from PBMCs, sampled from culture after CMV antigen stimulation. The receptor comes from a human donor in good health (CMV status not recorded). Some clones in this sample may be carry-over from other donors' samples. The chain employs TRBV7-2 and TRBJ1-1; perhaps TRBD1 as D (5 bases). The CDR3 loop reads CASSLVSSGGGTEAFF. In DNA form, the CDR3 reads TGTGCCAGCAGCTTAGTCAGTTCGGGGGGGGGCACTGAAGCTTTCTTT.